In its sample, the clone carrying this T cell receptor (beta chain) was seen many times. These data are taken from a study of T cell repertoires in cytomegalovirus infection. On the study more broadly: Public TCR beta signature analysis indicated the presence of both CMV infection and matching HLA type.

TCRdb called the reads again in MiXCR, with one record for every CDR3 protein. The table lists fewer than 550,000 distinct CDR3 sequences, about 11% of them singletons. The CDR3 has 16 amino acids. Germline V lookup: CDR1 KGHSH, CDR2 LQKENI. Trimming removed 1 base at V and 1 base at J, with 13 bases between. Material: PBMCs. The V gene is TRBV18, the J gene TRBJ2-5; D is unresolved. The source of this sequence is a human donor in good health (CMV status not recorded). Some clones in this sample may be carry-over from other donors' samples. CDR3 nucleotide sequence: TGTGCCAGCTCACCACGGAGTTTGTCAGCCCAAGAGACCCAGTACTTC. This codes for CASSPRSLSAQETQYF.